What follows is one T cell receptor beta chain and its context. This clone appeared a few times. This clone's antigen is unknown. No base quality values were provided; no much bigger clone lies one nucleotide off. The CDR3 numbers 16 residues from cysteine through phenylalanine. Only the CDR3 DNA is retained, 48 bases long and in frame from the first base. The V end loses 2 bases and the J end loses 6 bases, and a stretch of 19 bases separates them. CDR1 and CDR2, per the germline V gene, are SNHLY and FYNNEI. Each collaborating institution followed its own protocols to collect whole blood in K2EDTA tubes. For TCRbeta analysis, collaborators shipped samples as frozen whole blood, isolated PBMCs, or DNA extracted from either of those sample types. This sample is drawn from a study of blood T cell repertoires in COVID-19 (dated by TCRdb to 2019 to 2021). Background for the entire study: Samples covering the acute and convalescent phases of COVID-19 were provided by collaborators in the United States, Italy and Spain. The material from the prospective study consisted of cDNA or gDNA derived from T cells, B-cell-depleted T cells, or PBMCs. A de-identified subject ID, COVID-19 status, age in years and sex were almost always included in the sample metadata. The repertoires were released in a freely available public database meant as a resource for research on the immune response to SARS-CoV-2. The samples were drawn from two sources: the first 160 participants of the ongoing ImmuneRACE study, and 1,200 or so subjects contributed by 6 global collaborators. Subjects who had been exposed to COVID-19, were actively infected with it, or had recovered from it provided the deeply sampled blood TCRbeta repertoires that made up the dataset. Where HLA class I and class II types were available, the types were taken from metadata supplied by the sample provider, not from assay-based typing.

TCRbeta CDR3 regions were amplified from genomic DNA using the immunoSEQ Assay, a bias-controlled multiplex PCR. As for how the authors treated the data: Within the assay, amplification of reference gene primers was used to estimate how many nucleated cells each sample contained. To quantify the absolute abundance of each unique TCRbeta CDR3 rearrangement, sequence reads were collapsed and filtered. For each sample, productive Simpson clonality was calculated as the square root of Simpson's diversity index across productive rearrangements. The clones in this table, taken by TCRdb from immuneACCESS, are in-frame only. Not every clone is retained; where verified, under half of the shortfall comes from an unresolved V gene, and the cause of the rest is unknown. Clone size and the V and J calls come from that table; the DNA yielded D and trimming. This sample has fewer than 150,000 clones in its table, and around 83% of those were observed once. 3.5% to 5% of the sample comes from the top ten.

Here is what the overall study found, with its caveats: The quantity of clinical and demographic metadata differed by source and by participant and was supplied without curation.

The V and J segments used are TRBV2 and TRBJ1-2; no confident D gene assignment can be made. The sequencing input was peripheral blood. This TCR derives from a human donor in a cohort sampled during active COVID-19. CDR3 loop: CASSESPLFHGDGYTF. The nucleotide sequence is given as TGTGCCAGCAGTGAAAGCCCTCTATTCCATGGTGATGGCTACACCTTC.